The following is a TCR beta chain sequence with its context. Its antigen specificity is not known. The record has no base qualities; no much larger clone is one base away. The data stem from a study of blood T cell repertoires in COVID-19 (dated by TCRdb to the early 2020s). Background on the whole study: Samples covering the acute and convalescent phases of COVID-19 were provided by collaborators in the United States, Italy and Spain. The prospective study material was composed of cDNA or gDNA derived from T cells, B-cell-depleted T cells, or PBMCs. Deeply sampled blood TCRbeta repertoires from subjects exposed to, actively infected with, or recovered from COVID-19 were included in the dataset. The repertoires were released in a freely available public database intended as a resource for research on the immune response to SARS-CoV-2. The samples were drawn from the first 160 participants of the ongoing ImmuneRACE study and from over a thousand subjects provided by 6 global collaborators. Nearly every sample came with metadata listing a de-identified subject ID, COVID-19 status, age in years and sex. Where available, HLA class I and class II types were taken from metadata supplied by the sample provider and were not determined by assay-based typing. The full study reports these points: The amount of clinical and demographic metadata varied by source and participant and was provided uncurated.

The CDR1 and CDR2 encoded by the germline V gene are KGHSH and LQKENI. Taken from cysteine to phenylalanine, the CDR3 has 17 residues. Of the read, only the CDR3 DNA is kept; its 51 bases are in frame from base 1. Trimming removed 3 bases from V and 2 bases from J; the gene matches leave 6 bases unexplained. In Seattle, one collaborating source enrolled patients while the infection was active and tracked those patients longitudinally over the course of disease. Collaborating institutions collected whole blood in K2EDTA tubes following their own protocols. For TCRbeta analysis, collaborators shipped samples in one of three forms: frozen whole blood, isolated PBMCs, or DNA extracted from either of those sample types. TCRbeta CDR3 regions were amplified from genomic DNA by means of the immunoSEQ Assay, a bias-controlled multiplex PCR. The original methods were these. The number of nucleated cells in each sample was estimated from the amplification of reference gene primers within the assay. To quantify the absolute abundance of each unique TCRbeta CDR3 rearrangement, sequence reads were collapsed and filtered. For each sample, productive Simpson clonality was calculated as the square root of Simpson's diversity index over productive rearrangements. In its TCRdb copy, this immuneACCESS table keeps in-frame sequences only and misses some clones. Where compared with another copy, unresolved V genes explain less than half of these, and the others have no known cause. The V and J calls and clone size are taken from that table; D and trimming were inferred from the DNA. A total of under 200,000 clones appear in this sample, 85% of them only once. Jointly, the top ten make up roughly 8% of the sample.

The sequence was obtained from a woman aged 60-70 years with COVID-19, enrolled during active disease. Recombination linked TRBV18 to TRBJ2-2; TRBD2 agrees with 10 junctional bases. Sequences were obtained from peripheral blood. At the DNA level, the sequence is TGTGCCAGCTCACCTCCGGGACTAGCGACTAACACCGGGGAGCTGTTTTTT. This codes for CASSPPGLATNTGELFF.